These 23 T cell receptor beta chains were sequenced from one sample in a study of blood T cell repertoires in COVID-19 (dated by TCRdb to about 2020). The method was the immunoSEQ multiplex PCR assay. In its TCRdb copy, this immuneACCESS table keeps in-frame sequences only and misses some clones. Where compared with another copy, unresolved V genes explain less than half of these, and the others have no known cause. For this sample the table gives approximately 91,000 clones, of which approximately 76% were detected only once. The biggest ten clones account for about 6.4% of the sample. The material sequenced was peripheral blood. These receptors all stem from a man in his 70s with acute or convalescent COVID-19.

This chain links TRBV10-1 with TRBJ2-1, with TRBD1 identical over 12 bases. The V gene's germline CDR1 is WNHNN and CDR2 SYGVQD (reference sequence). V shed 1 base, J shed 9 bases, and the junction held 4 bases outside the gene matches. This CDR3 region has 15 residues. The CDR3 spells CASSEWDRGQGEQFF. The CDR3 nucleotides are TGCGCCAGCAGTGAGTGGGACAGGGGGCAGGGTGAGCAGTTCTTC.

V gene TRBV27 combines with J gene TRBJ1-6, with TRBD1 as a possible D gene (5 bases). The CDR3 contains 16 residues. The V end lost 5 bases, the J end lost 9 bases, and 20 bases lay between the germline ends. Germline CDR1 and CDR2: MNHEY and SMNVEV (reference sequence). CDR3 sequence: CASSITLGGAGSPLHF. CDR3 sequence (DNA): TGTGCCAGCAGTATCACCCTAGGAGGGGCCGGTTCACCCCTCCACTTT.

The rearrangement uses TRBV19 and TRBJ2-3; 11 bases agree with TRBD2. The germline V gene has CDR1 LNHDA and CDR2 SQIVND (reference sequence). J gave up 0 bases and V 3 bases, and 8 bases lay outside the gene matches. The CDR3 consists of 18 residues. This CDR3 is CASSITLAGVTSTDTQYF. CDR3 coding DNA: TGTGCCAGTAGTATTACACTAGCGGGGGTAACTAGCACAGATACGCAGTATTTT. Filled out from reference TRBV19 and TRBJ2-3, the complete variable domain reads DGGITQSPKYLFRKEGQNVTLSCEQNLNHDAMYWYRQDPGQGLRLIYYSQIVNDFQKGDIAEGYSVSREKKESFPLTVTSAQKNPTAFYLCASSITLAGVTSTDTQYFGPGTRLTVL.

The chain combines TRBV10-1 with TRBJ1-1; 8 bases fit TRBD1. CDR1 and CDR2 (germline): WNHNN, SYGVQD (reference sequence). V was clipped by 0 bases and J by 5 bases; unmatched bases: 8. CDR3 size: 16 residues. The CDR3 DNA is TGCGCCAGCAGTGAGTCGGGGACAGGTTTGAGTACTGAAGCTTTCTTT. It is translated as CASSESGTGLSTEAFF.

V gene TRBV7-9 combines with J gene TRBJ2-3; 10 nucleotides match TRBD1. This CDR3 contains 16 residues. Germline loops: CDR1 SEHNR, CDR2 FQNEAQ (reference sequence). Germline trimming cut 4 bases from V and 3 bases from J; bases unmatched to any gene: 7. The CDR3 sequence: CASSSRQGAGTDTQYF. DNA of the CDR3: TGTGCCAGCAGCTCCCGACAGGGGGCTGGGACAGATACGCAGTATTTT.

V usage is TRBV19 and J usage is TRBJ2-3; 7 bases align to TRBD2. Germline-derived CDR1 and CDR2 are LNHDA and SQIVND (reference sequence). This CDR3 is 14 amino acids long. The V gene end was trimmed by 6 bases and the J gene end by 0 bases; junction bases not matched to a gene: 3. The CDR3 DNA is TGTGCCAGTAGAAGGCGGGAGAGCACAGATACGCAGTATTTT. It is translated as CASRRRESTDTQYF.

This clone was found once. The chain employs TRBV11-2 and TRBJ2-3, with TRBD2 identical over 12 bases. Losses at the gene ends were 5 bases for V and 4 bases for J; bases not matched to a gene: 4. Germline-derived CDR1 and CDR2 are SGHAT and FQNNGV. The CDR3 runs to 15 residues. The CDR3 protein is CASSPTSGRSDTQYF. DNA of the CDR3: TGTGCCAGCAGCCCGACTAGCGGGAGATCAGATACGCAGTATTTT. The variable domain in full, completed from reference TRBV11-2 and TRBJ2-3, reads EAGVAQSPRYKIIEKRQSVAFWCNPISGHATLYWYQQILGQGPKLLIQFQNNGVVDDSQLPKDRFSAERLKGVDSTLKIQPAKLEDSAVYLCASSPTSGRSDTQYFGPGTRLTVL.

The V and J genes are TRBV2 and TRBJ1-1, with D uncertain. V lost 6 bases, J lost 2 bases, and 10 bases lay in between. From germline, CDR1 is SNHLY and CDR2 FYNNEI. The CDR3 contains 13 residues. The CDR3 bases are TGTGCCAGCAGGGAGGAGTATAACACTGAAGCTTTCTTT. It yields the protein CASREEYNTEAFF.

This chain connects TRBV5-1 to TRBJ2-1, with D possibly TRBD2 on 6 matching bases. The CDR3 loop spans 16 amino acids. V was shortened by 2 bases and J by 4 bases, with 16 bases between the two germline ends. Germline CDR1 is SGHRS and CDR2 is YFSETQ. The CDR3 region is CASSLYRDLQYNEQFF. CDR3 DNA: TGCGCCAGCAGCTTATACCGGGACTTGCAATACAATGAGCAGTTCTTC.

Here the CDR3 reads CASSLRGHSNTGELFF. The CDR3 DNA reads TGCGCCAGCAGCTTAAGGGGACACTCGAACACCGGGGAGCTGTTTTTT. The J gene is TRBJ2-2, the V gene TRBV5-1; tentatively, D is TRBD1 (6 bases). Germline-derived CDR1 and CDR2 are SGHRS and YFSETQ. The CDR3 sequence is 16 residues long. V lost 2 bases and J lost 0, with 11 bases in between.

The chain joins TRBV6-5 to TRBJ1-6; 7 nucleotides match TRBD1. The germline V gene encodes CDR1 MNHEY and CDR2 SVGAGI. V lost 8 bases to trimming and J lost 6 bases; unmatched junction nucleotides: 4. The CDR3 is 13 residues long. The CDR3 loop reads CASQGQSNSPLHF. For the CDR3, the DNA is TGTGCCAGCCAGGGACAGTCTAATTCACCCCTCCACTTT.

This chain joins TRBV28 and TRBJ2-7; TRBD2 matches at 7 bases. This CDR3 is built from 15 residues. Germline CDR1 and CDR2: MDHEN and SYDVKM. V gave up 6 bases and J gave up 0 bases; unmatched junction bases: 8. As DNA, the CDR3 is TGTGCCAGCAGCCCTACCGGGACTACCTCCTACGAGCAGTACTTC. Translating it yields CASSPTGTTSYEQYF.

The rearrangement joins TRBV19 to TRBJ1-4, with D perhaps TRBD1 (6 bases). Trimming cost V 6 bases and J 4 bases, with 15 bases left between them. CDR3 size: 15 residues. Per the germline V gene, CDR1 is LNHDA and CDR2 is SQIVND (reference sequence). This CDR3 reads CASRNTDSINEKLFF. CDR3 sequence (DNA): TGTGCCAGTAGAAACACGGACAGCATTAATGAAAAACTGTTTTTT. Complete variable domain (other parts from reference TRBV19 and TRBJ1-4): DGGITQSPKYLFRKEGQNVTLSCEQNLNHDAMYWYRQDPGQGLRLIYYSQIVNDFQKGDIAEGYSVSREKKESFPLTVTSAQKNPTAFYLCASRNTDSINEKLFFGSGTQLSVL.

The chain uses TRBV5-6 and TRBJ2-7; TRBD1 is a possible D gene (6 bases). The germline CDR1 and CDR2 sequences are SGHDT and YYEEEE. V lost 0 bases, J lost 3 bases, and 10 bases lay in between. The CDR3 runs to 14 residues. In DNA, the CDR3 is TGTGCCAGCAGCTTGGATCCAGGGGACTACGAGCAGTACTTC. Its protein product is CASSLDPGDYEQYF.

The gene calls are TRBV12-3 or TRBV12-4 and TRBJ1-1, with D possibly matching TRBD1 (5 bases). This CDR3 spans 13 amino acids. V was cut by 2 bases and J by 3 bases, with 7 bases left in between. CDR3 bases: TGTGCCAGCAGTTTACGGGGGTACACTGAAGCTTTCTTT. It is translated as CASSLRGYTEAFF.

V usage is TRBV27 and J usage is TRBJ2-1, with a tentative D call TRBD2 (6 bases). Germline V gene sequence: CDR1 MNHEY, CDR2 SMNVEV (reference sequence). The length of the CDR3 is 11 residues. V gave up 10 bases and J gave up 9 bases, with 13 bases separating them. CDR3 amino acids: CAIARGVEQFF. As DNA, the CDR3 is TGTGCCATTGCGCGGGGCGTTGAGCAGTTCTTC.

The V and J genes are TRBV3-1 (or the pseudogene TRBV3-2) and TRBJ1-2; D unresolved. Germline values: CDR1 LGHDT, CDR2 YNNKEL (reference sequence). The CDR3 is 14 amino acids. Trimming took off 1 base at V and 8 bases at J, with 14 bases between the two ends. In DNA form, the CDR3 reads TGTGCCAGCAGCCAAGTGGCAAAGGCGGGGGGCTACACCTTC. Translation: CASSQVAKAGGYTF.

This chain links TRBV7-2 with TRBJ2-5, with TRBD2 matching over 14 bases. CDR1 SGHTA and CDR2 FQGNSA come from the germline V gene. The CDR3 totals 15 residues. With 5 bases clipped from V and 5 bases from J, the junction kept 4 bases outside the gene matches. CDR3 DNA: TGTGCCAGCAGCCCCGGACTAGCGGGAGGCGAGACCCAGTACTTC. It yields the protein CASSPGLAGGETQYF.

The chain has TRBV28 and TRBJ2-6; D unresolved. The CDR3 runs to 15 residues. Per the germline V gene, CDR1 is MDHEN and CDR2 is SYDVKM. The V and J ends lost 2 bases and 2 bases respectively, with 7 bases between them. The CDR3 region has the DNA TGTGCCAGCAGTTTACAGAAAGCTGGGGCCAACGTCCTGACTTTC. Translation: CASSLQKAGANVLTF.

The V and J genes are TRBV5-4 and TRBJ1-6; D gene unclear. The CDR3 covers 15 residues. Germline V gene data show CDR1 as SGHNT and CDR2 as YYREEE (reference sequence). Between the trimmed V and J ends, which lost 4 bases and 10 bases, there was a span of 18 bases. As DNA, the CDR3 is TGTGCCAGCAGCCCTGGGCGAGGGAACCGATCACCCCTCCACTTT. It is translated as CASSPGRGNRSPLHF.

The rearrangement joins TRBV6-6 to TRBJ2-7; 7 nucleotides line up with TRBD1. CDR1 is MNHNY, CDR2 SVGAGI, per germline (reference sequence). CDR3 length: 16 residues. The V gene end was trimmed by 2 bases and the J gene end by 1 base; junction bases not matched to a gene: 8. The CDR3 region has the DNA TGTGCCAGCAGTTACGCCGGGACAGACCCTTCCTACGAGCAGTACGTC. This gives the protein CASSYAGTDPSYEQYV.

V gene TRBV10-2 combines with J gene TRBJ1-3; D is ambiguous. Between the trimmed V and J ends, which lost 2 bases and 0 bases, there was a span of 11 bases. The CDR3 contains 16 residues. In germline, CDR1 is WSHSY, CDR2 SAAADI. The CDR3 DNA sequence: TGCGCCAGCAGTGAGAATGGGCCGAGCTCTGGAAACACCATATATTTT. It specifies CASSENGPSSGNTIYF.

In this sample, this clone turned up once. V is TRBV6-6 and J is TRBJ1-5; 8 bases map to TRBD1. V shed 2 bases and J 5 bases; nucleotides not matched to a gene: 2. Germline-derived CDR1 and CDR2 are MNHNY and SVGAGI (reference sequence). This CDR3 comprises 14 residues. Here the CDR3 reads CASSYGQGDQPQHF. The CDR3 DNA reads as TGTGCCAGCAGTTACGGACAGGGTGATCAGCCCCAGCATTTT.